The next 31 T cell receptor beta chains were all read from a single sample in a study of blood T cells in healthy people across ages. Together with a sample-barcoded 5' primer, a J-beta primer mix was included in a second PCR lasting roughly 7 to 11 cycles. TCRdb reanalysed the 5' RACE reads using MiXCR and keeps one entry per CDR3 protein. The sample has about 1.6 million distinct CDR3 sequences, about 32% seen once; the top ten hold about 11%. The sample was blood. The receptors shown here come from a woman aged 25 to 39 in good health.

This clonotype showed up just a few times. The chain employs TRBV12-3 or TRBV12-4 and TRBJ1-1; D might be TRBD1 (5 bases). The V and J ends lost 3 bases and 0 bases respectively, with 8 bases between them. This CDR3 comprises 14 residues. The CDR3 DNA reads TGTGCCAGCAGTTTTAGGGGATTGAACACTGAAGCTTTCTTT. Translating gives CASSFRGLNTEAFF.

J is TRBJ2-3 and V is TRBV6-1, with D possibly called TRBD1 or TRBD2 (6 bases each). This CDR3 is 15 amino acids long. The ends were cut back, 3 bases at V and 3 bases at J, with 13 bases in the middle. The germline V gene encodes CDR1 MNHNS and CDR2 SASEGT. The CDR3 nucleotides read TGTGCCAGCAGTGATCGGGGGCGCAGAACAGATACGCAGTATTTT. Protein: CASSDRGRRTDTQYF.

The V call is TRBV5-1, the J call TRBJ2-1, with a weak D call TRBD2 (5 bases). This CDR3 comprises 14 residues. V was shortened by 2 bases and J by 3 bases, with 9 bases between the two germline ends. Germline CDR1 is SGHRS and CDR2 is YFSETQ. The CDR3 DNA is TGCGCCAGCAGCTTAATGGGAGACTACAATGAGCAGTTCTTC. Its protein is CASSLMGDYNEQFF.

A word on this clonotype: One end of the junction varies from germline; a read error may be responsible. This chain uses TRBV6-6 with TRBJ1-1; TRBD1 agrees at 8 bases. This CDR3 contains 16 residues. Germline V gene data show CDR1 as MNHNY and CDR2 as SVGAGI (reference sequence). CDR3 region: CASSSGQGGTSTETFF. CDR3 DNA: TGTGCCAGCAGTTCCGGACAGGGAGGGACGAGCACTGAAACTTTCTTT.

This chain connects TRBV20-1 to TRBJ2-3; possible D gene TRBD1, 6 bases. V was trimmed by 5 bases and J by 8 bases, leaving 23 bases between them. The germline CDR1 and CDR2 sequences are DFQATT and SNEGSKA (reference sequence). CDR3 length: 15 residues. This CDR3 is CSAGGQGLSVGTQYF. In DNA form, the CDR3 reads TGCAGTGCTGGGGGCCAGGGTCTCTCTGTGGGTACGCAGTATTTT.

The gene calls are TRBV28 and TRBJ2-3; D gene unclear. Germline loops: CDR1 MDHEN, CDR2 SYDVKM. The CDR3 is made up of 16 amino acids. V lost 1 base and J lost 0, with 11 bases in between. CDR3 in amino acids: CASSLSWLTSTDTQYF. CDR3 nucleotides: TGTGCCAGCAGTTTATCATGGCTTACTAGCACAGATACGCAGTATTTT.

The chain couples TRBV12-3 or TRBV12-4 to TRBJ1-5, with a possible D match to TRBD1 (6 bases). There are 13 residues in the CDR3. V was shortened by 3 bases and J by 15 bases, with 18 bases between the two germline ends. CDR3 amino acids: CASSFRGNQSPHF. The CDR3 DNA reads TGTGCCAGCAGTTTCAGGGGAAATCAGTCCCCGCATTTT.

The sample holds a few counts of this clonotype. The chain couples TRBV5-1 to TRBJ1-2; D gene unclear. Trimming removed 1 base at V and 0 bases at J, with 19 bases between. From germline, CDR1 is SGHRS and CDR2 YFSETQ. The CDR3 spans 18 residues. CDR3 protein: CASSLWIFEYSANYGYTF. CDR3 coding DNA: TGCGCCAGCAGCTTGTGGATTTTCGAATACAGCGCTAACTATGGCTACACCTTC.

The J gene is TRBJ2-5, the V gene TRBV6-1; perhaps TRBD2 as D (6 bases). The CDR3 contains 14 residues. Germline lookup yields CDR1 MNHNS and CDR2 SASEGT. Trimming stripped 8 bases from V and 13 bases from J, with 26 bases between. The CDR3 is CASSPDGEVFRRYF. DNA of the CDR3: TGTGCCAGCTCCCCCGACGGGGAGGTCTTCCGGCGGTACTTC.

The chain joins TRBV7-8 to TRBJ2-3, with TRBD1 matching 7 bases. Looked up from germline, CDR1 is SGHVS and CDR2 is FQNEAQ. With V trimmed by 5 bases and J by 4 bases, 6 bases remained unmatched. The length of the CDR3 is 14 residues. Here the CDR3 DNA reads TGTGCCAGCAGCCGAACAACAGGGGCAGATACGCAGTATTTT. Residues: CASSRTTGADTQYF. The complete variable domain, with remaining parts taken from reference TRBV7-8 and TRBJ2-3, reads GAGVSQSPRYKVAKRGQDVALRCDPISGHVSLFWYQQALGQGPEFLTYFQNEAQLDKSGLPSDRFFAERPEGSVSTLKIQRTQQEDSAVYLCASSRTTGADTQYFGPGTRLTVL.

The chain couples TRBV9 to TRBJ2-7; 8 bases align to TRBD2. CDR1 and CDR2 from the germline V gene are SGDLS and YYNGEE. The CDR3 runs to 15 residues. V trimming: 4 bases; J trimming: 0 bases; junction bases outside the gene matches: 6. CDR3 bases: TGTGCCAGCAGCCCTGGACTAGCAACCTCCTACGAGCAGTACTTC. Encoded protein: CASSPGLATSYEQYF.

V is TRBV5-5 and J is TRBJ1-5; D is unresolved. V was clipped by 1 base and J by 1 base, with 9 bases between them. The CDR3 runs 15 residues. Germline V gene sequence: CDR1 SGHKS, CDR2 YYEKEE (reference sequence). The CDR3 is CASSLRQGSNQPQHF. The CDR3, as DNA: TGTGCCAGCAGCTTGCGGCAAGGAAGCAATCAGCCCCAGCATTTT.

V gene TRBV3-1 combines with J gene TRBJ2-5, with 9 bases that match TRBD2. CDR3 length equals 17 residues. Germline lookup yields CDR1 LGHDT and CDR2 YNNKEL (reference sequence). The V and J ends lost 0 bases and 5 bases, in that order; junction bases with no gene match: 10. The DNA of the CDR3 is TGTGCCAGCAGCCAAGATCGTGCGGGAGGGCCTATGGAGACCCAGTACTTC. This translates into CASSQDRAGGPMETQYF.

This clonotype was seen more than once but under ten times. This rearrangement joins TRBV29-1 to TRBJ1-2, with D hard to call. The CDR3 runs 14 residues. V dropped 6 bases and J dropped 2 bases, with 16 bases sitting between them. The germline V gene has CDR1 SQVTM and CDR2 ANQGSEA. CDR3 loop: CSVSEHPKNYGYTF. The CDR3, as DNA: TGCAGCGTCTCCGAGCACCCAAAGAACTATGGCTACACCTTC.

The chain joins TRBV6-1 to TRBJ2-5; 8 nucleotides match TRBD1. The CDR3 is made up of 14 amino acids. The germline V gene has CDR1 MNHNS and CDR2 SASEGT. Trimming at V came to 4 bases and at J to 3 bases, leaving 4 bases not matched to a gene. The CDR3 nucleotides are TGTGCCAGCAGTGGACAGGGGAAAAAAGAGACCCAGTACTTC. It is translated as CASSGQGKKETQYF.

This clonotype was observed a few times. The CDR3 sequence: CASSCSPSDRGSEQYF. The CDR3 DNA sequence: TGTGCCAGCAGTTGCTCTCCCTCCGACAGGGGTAGCGAGCAGTACTTC. The V call is TRBV6-6, the J call TRBJ2-7, with TRBD1 matching over 8 bases. This CDR3 spans 16 amino acids. CDR1 and CDR2 from the germline V gene are MNHNY and SVGAGI (reference sequence). V shed 4 bases, J shed 6 bases, and the junction held 14 bases outside the gene matches.

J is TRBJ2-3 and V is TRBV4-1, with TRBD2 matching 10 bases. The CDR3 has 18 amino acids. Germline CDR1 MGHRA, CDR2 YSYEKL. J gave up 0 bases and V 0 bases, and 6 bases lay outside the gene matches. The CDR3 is CASSQEPGLAISTDTQYF. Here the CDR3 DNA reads TGCGCCAGCAGCCAAGAGCCGGGACTAGCGATAAGCACAGATACGCAGTATTTT.

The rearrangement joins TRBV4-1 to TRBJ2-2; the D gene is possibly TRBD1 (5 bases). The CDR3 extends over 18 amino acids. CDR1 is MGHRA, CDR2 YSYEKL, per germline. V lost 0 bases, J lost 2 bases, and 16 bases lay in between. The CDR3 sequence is CASSQDGSGRANTGELFF. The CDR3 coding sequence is TGCGCCAGCAGCCAAGATGGTTCCGGCAGGGCAAACACCGGGGAGCTGTTTTTT.

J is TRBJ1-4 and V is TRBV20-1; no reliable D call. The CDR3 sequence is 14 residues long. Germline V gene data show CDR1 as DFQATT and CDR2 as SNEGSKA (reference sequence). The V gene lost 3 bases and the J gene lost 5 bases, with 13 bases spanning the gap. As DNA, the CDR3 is TGCAGTGCTAGCCCCGGGGATTTAAATGAAAAACTGTTTTTT. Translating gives CSASPGDLNEKLFF.

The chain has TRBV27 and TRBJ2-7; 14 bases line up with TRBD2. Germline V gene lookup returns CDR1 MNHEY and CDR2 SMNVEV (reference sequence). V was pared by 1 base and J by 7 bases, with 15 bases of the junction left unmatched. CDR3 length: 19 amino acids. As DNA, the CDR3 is TGTGCCAGCAGTTTATGGGGTTCCGGGACTAGCGGGAGCTCTAATGAGCAGTACTTC. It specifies CASSLWGSGTSGSSNEQYF.

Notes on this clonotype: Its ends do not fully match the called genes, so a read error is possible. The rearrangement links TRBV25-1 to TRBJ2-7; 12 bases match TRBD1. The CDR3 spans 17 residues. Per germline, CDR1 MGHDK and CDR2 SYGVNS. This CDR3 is CASSPHIGTGGSYEQHF. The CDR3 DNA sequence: TGTGCCAGCAGTCCACACATCGGGACAGGGGGCTCCTACGAGCAGCACTTC.

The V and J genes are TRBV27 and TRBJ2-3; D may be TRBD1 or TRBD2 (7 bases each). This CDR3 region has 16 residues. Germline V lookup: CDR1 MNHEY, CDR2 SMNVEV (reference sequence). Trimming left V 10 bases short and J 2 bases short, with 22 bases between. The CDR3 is CAIPGGQRGHTDTQYF. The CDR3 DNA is TGTGCCATCCCTGGGGGACAGCGGGGACACACAGATACGCAGTATTTT.

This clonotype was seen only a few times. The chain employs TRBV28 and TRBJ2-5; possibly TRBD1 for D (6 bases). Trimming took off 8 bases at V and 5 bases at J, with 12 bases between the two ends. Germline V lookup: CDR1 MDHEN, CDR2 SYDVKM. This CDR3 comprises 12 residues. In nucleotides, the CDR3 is TGTGCCAGCCGCAGGGACACTGAGACCCAGTACTTC. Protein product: CASRRDTETQYF. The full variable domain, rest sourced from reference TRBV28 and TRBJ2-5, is DVKVTQSSRYLVKRTGEKVFLECVQDMDHENMFWYRQDPGLGLRLIYFSYDVKMKEKGDIPEGYSVSREKKERFSLILESASTNQTSMYLCASRRDTETQYFGPGTRLLVL.

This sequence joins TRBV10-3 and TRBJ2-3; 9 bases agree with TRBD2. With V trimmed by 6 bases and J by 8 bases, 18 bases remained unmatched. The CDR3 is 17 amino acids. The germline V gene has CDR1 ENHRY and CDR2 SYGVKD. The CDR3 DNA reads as TGTGCCATCAGAGGTCTGTGGGCTAGCGGGACCCCCGGTACGCAGTATTTT. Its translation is CAIRGLWASGTPGTQYF.

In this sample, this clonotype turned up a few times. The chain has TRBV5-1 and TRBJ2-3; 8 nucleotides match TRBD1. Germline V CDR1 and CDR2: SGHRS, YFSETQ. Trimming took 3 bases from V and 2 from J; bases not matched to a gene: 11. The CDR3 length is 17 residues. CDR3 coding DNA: TGCGCCAGCAGCTCCCGAGCAGGGGGCTTAATCACAGATACGCAGTATTTT. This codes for CASSSRAGGLITDTQYF.

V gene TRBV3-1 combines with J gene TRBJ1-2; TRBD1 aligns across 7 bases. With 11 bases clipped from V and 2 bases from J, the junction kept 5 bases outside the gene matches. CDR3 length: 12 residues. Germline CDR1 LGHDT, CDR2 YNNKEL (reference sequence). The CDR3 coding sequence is TGTGCCGGCGCGGGACAGAACTATGGCTACACCTTC. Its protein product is CAGAGQNYGYTF.

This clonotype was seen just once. The CDR3 spells CASSLRRQERLMRNNEQFF. The CDR3 DNA follows: TGTGCCAGCAGCTTGAGGCGACAGGAACGACTAATGAGGAACAATGAGCAGTTCTTC. The chain recombines TRBV7-6 with TRBJ2-1; D perhaps matches TRBD1 (6 bases). V gave up 3 bases and J gave up 5 bases, with 26 bases separating them. The CDR3 spans 19 residues. Germline V gene data show CDR1 as SGHVS and CDR2 as FNYEAQ.

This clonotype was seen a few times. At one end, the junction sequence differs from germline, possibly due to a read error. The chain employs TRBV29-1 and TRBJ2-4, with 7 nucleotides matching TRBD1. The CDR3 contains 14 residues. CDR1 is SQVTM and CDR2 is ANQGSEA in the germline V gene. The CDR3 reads CSVEASDRKNVQYF. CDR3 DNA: TGCAGCGTTGAAGCCTCGGACAGGAAAAACGTTCAGTACTTC.

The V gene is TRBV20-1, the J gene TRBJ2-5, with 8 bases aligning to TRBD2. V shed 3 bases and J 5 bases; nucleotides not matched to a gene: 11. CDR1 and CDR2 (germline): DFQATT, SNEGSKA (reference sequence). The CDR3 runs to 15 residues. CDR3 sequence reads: CSARTLADNGETQYF. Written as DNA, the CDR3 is TGCAGTGCTAGGACACTAGCGGATAATGGGGAGACCCAGTACTTC.

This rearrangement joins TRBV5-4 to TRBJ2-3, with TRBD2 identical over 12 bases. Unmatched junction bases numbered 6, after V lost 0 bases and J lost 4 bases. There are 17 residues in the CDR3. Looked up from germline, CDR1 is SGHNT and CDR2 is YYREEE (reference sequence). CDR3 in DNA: TGTGCCAGCAGCTTGGCAGCTAGCGGGGGGGCAGCAGATACGCAGTATTTT. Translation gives CASSLAASGGAADTQYF.

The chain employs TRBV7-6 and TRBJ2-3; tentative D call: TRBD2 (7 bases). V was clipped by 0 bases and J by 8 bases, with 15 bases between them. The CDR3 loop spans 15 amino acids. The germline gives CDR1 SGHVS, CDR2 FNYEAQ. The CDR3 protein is CASSLAFGRGGTQYF. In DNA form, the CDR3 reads TGTGCCAGCAGCTTAGCTTTTGGAAGGGGGGGTACGCAGTATTTT.